The 32 T cell receptor beta chains below come from one sample, sequenced in a study of shared clonotypes between healthy human individuals. Sequencing was performed with immunoSEQ multiplex PCR; in TCRdb, only in-frame clones are kept and a portion is missing. Among millions of clones listed, approximately 93% were seen once. Material: naive CD4+ T cells from PBMCs. Subset meaning: CD45RA+ positively selected. These receptors were taken from a young man in good health. Some clones in this sample may be carry-over from other donors' samples.

This sequence joins TRBV10-1 and TRBJ2-7, with D possibly matching TRBD2 (6 bases). The CDR3 contains 16 residues. Germline V CDR1 and CDR2: WNHNN, SYGVQD (reference sequence). The V and J ends lost 3 bases and 2 bases respectively, with 17 bases between them. DNA for the CDR3: TGCGCCAGCAGTGACCCGAGCGGGTCCACTCCCTACGAGCAGTACTTC. This translates into CASSDPSGSTPYEQYF.

This clone was seen more than once but under ten times. The sample contains more than one DNA sequence encoding this CDR3. The chain recombines TRBV4-1 with TRBJ1-2; D unclear. Deletions cut 0 bases from V and 4 bases from J, with 3 bases between. This CDR3 region has 12 residues. Germline values: CDR1 MGHRA, CDR2 YSYEKL. The CDR3 is CASSQEGYGYTF. Here the CDR3 DNA reads TGCGCCAGCAGCCAAGAGGGCTATGGCTACACCTTC.

CDR3 sequence reads: CASSLGGVNEKLFF. As DNA, the CDR3 is TGCGCCAGCAGCCTAGGGGGGGTAAATGAAAAACTGTTTTTT. The V gene is TRBV5-1, the J gene TRBJ1-4, with D maybe TRBD1 (6 bases). The germline V and J ends were trimmed by 4 bases and 5 bases, with 12 bases remaining between them. The CDR3 loop spans 14 amino acids. CDR1 SGHRS and CDR2 YFSETQ come from the germline V gene. Combining the CDR3 with reference TRBV5-1 and TRBJ1-4 gives the whole variable domain KAGVTQTPRYLIKTRGQQVTLSCSPISGHRSVSWYQQTPGQGLQFLFEYFSETQRNKGNFPGRFSGRQFSNSRSEMNVSTLELGDSALYLCASSLGGVNEKLFFGSGTQLSVL.

This clone showed up just once. This specimen includes other DNA sequences encoding the same CDR3. The CDR3 reads CASSLGQRQETQYF. In DNA form, the CDR3 reads TGCGCCAGCAGCCTAGGACAGCGCCAAGAGACCCAGTACTTC. The V call is TRBV5-1, the J call TRBJ2-5, with D perhaps TRBD1 (6 bases). V lost 4 bases, J lost 1 base, and 11 bases lay in between. The germline V gene encodes CDR1 SGHRS and CDR2 YFSETQ. This CDR3 has 14 residues.

The chain uses TRBV9 and TRBJ2-2, with TRBD1 identical over 7 bases. The CDR3 covers 14 residues. In germline, CDR1 is SGDLS, CDR2 YYNGEE. The V segment lost 0 bases and the J segment 11 bases; nucleotides outside the gene matches: 7. Here the CDR3 DNA reads TGTGCCAGCAGCGTAGCGAGTGGGACAGTCGAGCTGTTTTTT. It encodes CASSVASGTVELFF.

V is TRBV10-3 and J is TRBJ2-2; D is perhaps TRBD1 (6 bases). The CDR3 covers 16 residues. V lost 4 bases to trimming and J lost 0 bases, with 12 bases between them. Germline CDR1 is ENHRY and CDR2 is SYGVKD. CDR3 coding DNA: TGTGCCATCAGTGTGACAGGACCCGCGAACACCGGGGAGCTGTTTTTT. Translating it yields CAISVTGPANTGELFF.

The chain is built from TRBV11-2 and TRBJ1-2; the D gene is possibly TRBD1 (5 bases). Trimming removed 0 bases at V and 7 bases at J, with 12 bases between. The CDR3 totals 14 residues. From germline, CDR1 is SGHAT and CDR2 FQNNGV. CDR3 sequence (DNA): TGTGCCAGCAGCTTAGATCGAGGGGTCCGTGGCTACACCTTC. Encoded protein: CASSLDRGVRGYTF.

The chain couples TRBV10-1 to TRBJ2-4; 15 nucleotides agree with TRBD2. The CDR3 runs 15 residues. Trimming at V came to 5 bases and at J to 9 bases, leaving 5 bases not matched to a gene. The germline V gene encodes CDR1 WNHNN and CDR2 SYGVQD (reference sequence). The CDR3 spells CASSRTSGRGAIQYF. The CDR3 nucleotides are TGCGCCAGCAGTCGGACTAGCGGGAGGGGGGCCATTCAGTACTTC.

The chain couples TRBV6-1 to TRBJ2-5; TRBD2 matches at 8 bases. Germline loops: CDR1 MNHNS, CDR2 SASEGT. Germline trimming cut 4 bases from V and 2 bases from J; bases unmatched to any gene: 9. This CDR3 region has 16 residues. The CDR3 sequence: CASSGGGIAGQETQYF. CDR3 in DNA: TGTGCCAGCAGTGGGGGCGGGATAGCGGGGCAAGAGACCCAGTACTTC.

The chain couples TRBV6-1 to TRBJ1-3; perhaps TRBD1 as D (6 bases). CDR1 and CDR2 from the germline V gene are MNHNS and SASEGT. The V gene lost 4 bases and the J gene lost 0 bases, with 10 bases spanning the gap. CDR3 length: 15 amino acids. As DNA, the CDR3 is TGTGCCAGCAGTGTCGGACAGCTCTCTGGAAACACCATATATTTT. Its translation is CASSVGQLSGNTIYF.

This chain uses TRBV9 with TRBJ2-2; D remains unclear. This CDR3 is built from 13 residues. The germline V gene has CDR1 SGDLS and CDR2 YYNGEE. Trimming left V 4 bases short and J 7 bases short, with 11 bases between. CDR3 coding DNA: TGTGCCAGCAGCTCCGGACCACACGGGGAGCTGTTTTTT. It translates to CASSSGPHGELFF.

Concerning this clone itself: This specimen includes other DNA sequences encoding the same CDR3. V is TRBV7-3 and J is TRBJ2-3; D not resolved. The CDR3 has 12 residues. Germline-derived CDR1 and CDR2 are SGHTA and FQGTGA. V was shortened by 2 bases and J by 4 bases, with 4 bases between the two germline ends. CDR3 in DNA: TGTGCCAGCAGCTTAGGCGCAGATACGCAGTATTTT. Its protein product is CASSLGADTQYF.

This clone appeared a few times. V gene TRBV30 combines with J gene TRBJ1-1; D is ambiguous. The CDR3 has 16 amino acids. Trimming took off 2 bases at V and 6 bases at J, with 22 bases between the two ends. The germline gives CDR1 GTSNPN, CDR2 SVGIG (reference sequence). Here the CDR3 DNA reads TGTGCCTGGAGTTACGGGCCGACGGTCCGGTTGGCTGAAGCTTTCTTT. Protein product: CAWSYGPTVRLAEAFF.

The chain uses TRBV4-1 and TRBJ2-2; TRBD1 is a possible D gene (6 bases). The CDR3 has 16 amino acids. Trimming removed 5 bases at V and 6 bases at J, with 19 bases between. The V gene's germline CDR1 is MGHRA and CDR2 YSYEKL. As DNA, the CDR3 is TGCGCCAGCAGCAACTCTGTCATCAGGGGACCCGGGGAGCTGTTTTTT. As protein: CASSNSVIRGPGELFF.

The chain carries TRBV27 and TRBJ2-1; D may be TRBD2 (6 bases). V was clipped by 1 base and J by 6 bases, with 13 bases between them. CDR1 is MNHEY and CDR2 is SMNVEV in the germline V gene (reference sequence). The CDR3 extends over 15 amino acids. The DNA for the CDR3 is TGTGCCAGCAGTTTATACGGGAGTACTTCCAATGAGCAGTTCTTC. It codes for CASSLYGSTSNEQFF.

Comment on this clone: The sample contains more than one DNA sequence encoding this CDR3. The chain is built from TRBV6-5 and TRBJ2-5; TRBD1 matches 7 bases. This CDR3 is 13 amino acids long. Germline lookup yields CDR1 MNHEY and CDR2 SVGAGI. The ends lost 5 bases at V and 1 base at J; junction bases unmatched: 1. The CDR3 region has the DNA TGTGCCAGCAGTCGGGACAGCCAAGAGACCCAGTACTTC. Protein sequence: CASSRDSQETQYF.

The V and J genes are TRBV7-6 and TRBJ2-1, with a weak D call TRBD2 (6 bases). There are 15 residues in the CDR3. The ends were cut back, 2 bases at V and 8 bases at J, with 16 bases in the middle. CDR1 is SGHVS, CDR2 FNYEAQ, per germline. In DNA, the CDR3 is TGTGCCAGCAGCTTATGGGCGGGGAGGCTGGATGAGCAGTTCTTC. This gives the protein CASSLWAGRLDEQFF.

V gene TRBV28 combines with J gene TRBJ1-1; TRBD1 might be the D (6 bases). Between the trimmed V and J ends, which lost 1 base and 11 bases, there was a span of 17 bases. The CDR3 loop spans 14 amino acids. Germline loops: CDR1 MDHEN, CDR2 SYDVKM. CDR3 nucleotides: TGTGCCAGCAGTTTATTGGGACAATTCGGGATGGCTTTCTTT. The encoded protein is CASSLLGQFGMAFF.

The table lists this clone with a few counts. This rearrangement joins TRBV28 to TRBJ1-5; the D is unclear. V was shortened by 6 bases and J by 2 bases, with 8 bases between the two germline ends. The V gene's germline CDR1 is MDHEN and CDR2 SYDVKM. This CDR3 has 13 residues. The CDR3 protein is CASRVEGNQPQHF. Here the CDR3 DNA reads TGTGCCAGCAGAGTTGAAGGCAATCAGCCCCAGCATTTT.

The chain has TRBV19 and TRBJ2-4; 7 bases are shared with TRBD1. This CDR3 comprises 16 residues. Trimming at V came to 8 bases and at J to 0 bases, leaving 10 bases not matched to a gene. From germline, CDR1 is LNHDA and CDR2 SQIVND (reference sequence). CDR3 sequence reads: CASGGQLDLAKNIQYF. CDR3 in DNA: TGTGCCAGTGGGGGACAGCTAGACCTAGCCAAAAACATTCAGTACTTC.

This chain joins TRBV9 and TRBJ1-2; 10 bases align to TRBD1. Germline-derived CDR1 and CDR2 are SGDLS and YYNGEE. CDR3 length equals 16 residues. Germline trimming cut 4 bases from V and 5 bases from J; bases unmatched to any gene: 11. The CDR3 protein is CASSINRDRGTYGYTF. As DNA, the CDR3 is TGTGCCAGCAGCATAAACCGGGACAGGGGCACGTATGGCTACACCTTC.

This clone came up once. The chain recombines TRBV28 with TRBJ1-5; D remains unclear. V dropped 2 bases and J dropped 7 bases, with 12 bases sitting between them. The CDR3 has 14 residues. Germline CDR1 reads MDHEN; CDR2 reads SYDVKM. The CDR3 reads CASSLRHLGQPQHF. CDR3 sequence (DNA): TGTGCCAGCAGTTTAAGACACCTAGGACAGCCCCAGCATTTT. The full variable domain, rest sourced from reference TRBV28 and TRBJ1-5, is DVKVTQSSRYLVKRTGEKVFLECVQDMDHENMFWYRQDPGLGLRLIYFSYDVKMKEKGDIPEGYSVSREKKERFSLILESASTNQTSMYLCASSLRHLGQPQHFGDGTRLSIL.

The V gene is TRBV28, the J gene TRBJ2-7, with D maybe TRBD2 (6 bases). The V end lost 5 bases, the J end lost 2 bases, and 16 bases lay between the germline ends. This CDR3 has 15 amino acids. The germline V gene has CDR1 MDHEN and CDR2 SYDVKM. The CDR3 DNA reads TGTGCCAGCAGTACGCGGGGAACAGGTCCCTACGAGCAGTACTTC. Residues: CASSTRGTGPYEQYF.

The gene calls are TRBV29-1 and TRBJ2-5; 9 bases fit TRBD1. The CDR3 is made up of 13 amino acids. From germline, CDR1 is SQVTM and CDR2 ANQGSEA. Trimming took 8 bases from V and 5 from J; bases not matched to a gene: 9. CDR3 sequence: CSFSTGGWETQYF. CDR3 DNA: TGCAGCTTTTCGACAGGGGGATGGGAGACCCAGTACTTC. Filled out from reference TRBV29-1 and TRBJ2-5, the complete variable domain reads SAVISQKPSRDICQRGTSLTIQCQVDSQVTMMFWYRQQPGQSLTLIATANQGSEATYESGFVIDKFPISRPNLTFSTLTVSNMSPEDSSIYLCSFSTGGWETQYFGPGTRLLVL.

The chain is built from TRBV5-1 and TRBJ2-3, with TRBD1 matching 7 bases. V trimming: 0 bases; J trimming: 4 bases; junction bases outside the gene matches: 14. The V gene's germline CDR1 is SGHRS and CDR2 YFSETQ. The CDR3 spans 18 residues. The CDR3 DNA follows: TGCGCCAGCAGCTTGGCCCCACAGGGGCCTGCGGTGGCAGATACGCAGTATTTT. Amino acids: CASSLAPQGPAVADTQYF.

The chain joins TRBV13 to TRBJ2-1; D could derive from TRBD1 or TRBD2 (6 bases each). Per germline, CDR1 PRHDT and CDR2 FYEKMQ (reference sequence). The CDR3 has 13 residues. Trimming shortened V by 5 bases and J by 8 bases, and 13 bases separated the two germline ends. The CDR3 loop is CASSLRRGDEQFF. CDR3 bases: TGTGCCAGCAGCCTCCGGAGGGGGGATGAGCAGTTCTTC.

In DNA form, the CDR3 reads TGTGCCAGCAGCTTAGTTGGGGGAACAGGGGACTACGAGCAGTACTTC. Translated, it gives CASSLVGGTGDYEQYF. The chain couples TRBV7-2 to TRBJ2-7; 7 bases fit TRBD1. CDR1 SGHTA and CDR2 FQGNSA come from the germline V gene. V trimming: 1 base; J trimming: 3 bases; junction bases outside the gene matches: 9. The CDR3 runs 16 residues.

This clone has just a few counts. The V gene is TRBV5-1, the J gene TRBJ2-3; unclear D gene. V lost 3 bases, J lost 5 bases, and 7 bases lay in between. The CDR3 extends over 12 amino acids. Per germline, CDR1 SGHRS and CDR2 YFSETQ. CDR3 protein: CASSSLLDTQYF. The CDR3 nucleotides are TGCGCCAGCAGCTCCCTGTTAGATACGCAGTATTTT.

This clone came up a few times. The chain recombines TRBV18 with TRBJ1-3, with a tentative D call TRBD1 (5 bases). CDR3 length equals 17 residues. V was shortened by 3 bases and J by 0 bases, with 15 bases between the two germline ends. The germline V gene encodes CDR1 KGHSH and CDR2 LQKENI. The DNA of the CDR3 is TGTGCCAGCTCACCGTGGGCAGGGTCGGACTCTGGAAACACCATATATTTT. Protein product: CASSPWAGSDSGNTIYF.

The chain carries TRBV28 and TRBJ2-7; D ambiguous. CDR1 is MDHEN, CDR2 SYDVKM, per germline. V lost 5 bases to trimming and J lost 6 bases, with 14 bases between them. There are 13 residues in the CDR3. This chain's CDR3 is CASSKGTTGEQYF. The DNA for the CDR3 is TGTGCCAGCAGTAAGGGTACTACGGGCGAGCAGTACTTC.

Comments on this clone: One end of the junction varies from germline; a read error may be responsible. This chain connects TRBV19 to TRBJ2-3; TRBD2 aligns across 8 bases. Germline V gene data show CDR1 as LNHDA and CDR2 as SQIVND (reference sequence). CDR3 size: 15 residues. The CDR3 bases are TGTGCCAGTAGTCACCCCTCCCGTGGGGTAGCGGGAATGCATTTT. Translation gives CASSHPSRGVAGMHF.

V is TRBV5-4 and J is TRBJ1-2, with D perhaps TRBD1 (5 bases). The CDR3 is made up of 14 amino acids. The germline CDR1 and CDR2 sequences are SGHNT and YYREEE (reference sequence). With 0 bases removed from V and 6 bases from J, the gap between germline ends came to 12 bases. The CDR3 region has the DNA TGTGCCAGCAGCTTGGCTGGGAGGGGCGATGGCTACACCTTC. This gives the protein CASSLAGRGDGYTF. Based on the CDR3 plus reference TRBV5-4 and TRBJ1-2, the full variable domain is ETGVTQSPTHLIKTRGQQVTLRCSSQSGHNTVSWYQQALGQGPQFIFQYYREEENGRGNFPPRFSGLQFPNYSSELNVNALELDDSALYLCASSLAGRGDGYTFGSGTRLTVV.